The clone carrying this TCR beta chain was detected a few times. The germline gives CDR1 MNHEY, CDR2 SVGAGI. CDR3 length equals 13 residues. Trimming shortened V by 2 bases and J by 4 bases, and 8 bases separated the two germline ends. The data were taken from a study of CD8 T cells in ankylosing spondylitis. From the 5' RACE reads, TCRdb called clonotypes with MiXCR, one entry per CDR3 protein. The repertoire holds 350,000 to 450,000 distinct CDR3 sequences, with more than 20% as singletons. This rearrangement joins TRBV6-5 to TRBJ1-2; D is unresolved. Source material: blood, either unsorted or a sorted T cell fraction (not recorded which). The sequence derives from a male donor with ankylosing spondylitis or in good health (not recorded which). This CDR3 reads CASSYKGGYGYTF. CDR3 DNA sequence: TGTGCCAGCAGTTACAAGGGTGGCTATGGCTACACCTTC.